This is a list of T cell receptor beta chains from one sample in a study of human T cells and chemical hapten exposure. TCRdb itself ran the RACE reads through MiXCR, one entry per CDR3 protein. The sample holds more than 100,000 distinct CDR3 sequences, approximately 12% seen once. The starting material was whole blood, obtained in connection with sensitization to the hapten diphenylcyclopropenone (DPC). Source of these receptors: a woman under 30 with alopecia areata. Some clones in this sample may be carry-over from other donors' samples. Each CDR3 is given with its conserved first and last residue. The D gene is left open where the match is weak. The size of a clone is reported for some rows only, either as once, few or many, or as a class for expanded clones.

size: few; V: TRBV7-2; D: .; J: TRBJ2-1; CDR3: CASSFSQYNEQFF; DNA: TGTGCCAGCAGCTTTTCGCAGTACAATGAGCAGTTCTTC
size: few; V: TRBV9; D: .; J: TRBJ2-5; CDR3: CASSVANGARETQYF; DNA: TGTGCCAGCAGCGTAGCGAATGGCGCGAGGGAGACCCAGTACTTC
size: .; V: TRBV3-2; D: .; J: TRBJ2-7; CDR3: CASSRTGGTYEQYF; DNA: TGTGCCAGCAGCCGGACAGGGGGCACCTACGAGCAGTACTTC
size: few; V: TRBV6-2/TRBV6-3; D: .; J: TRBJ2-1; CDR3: CASSYTGFNEQFF; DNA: TGTGCCAGCAGTTATACTGGGTTTAATGAGCAGTTCTTC
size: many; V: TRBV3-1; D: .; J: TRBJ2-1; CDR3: CASSQGGGPRNEQFF; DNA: TGTGCCAGCAGCCAAGGGGGGGGGCCTCGGAATGAGCAGTTCTTC
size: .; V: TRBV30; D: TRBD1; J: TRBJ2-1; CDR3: CACTAGQGAFRSSYNEQFF; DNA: TGTGCCTGCACTGCAGGACAGGGGGCCTTTAGGAGCTCCTACAATGAGCAGTTCTTC
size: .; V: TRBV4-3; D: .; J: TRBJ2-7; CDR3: CASSPRDNGEQYF; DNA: TGCGCCAGCAGCCCACGGGACAATGGGGAGCAGTACTTC
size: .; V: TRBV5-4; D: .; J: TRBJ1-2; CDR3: CASRTWDRPRGYTF; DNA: TGTGCCAGCAGGACTTGGGACCGCCCTCGGGGCTACACCTTC
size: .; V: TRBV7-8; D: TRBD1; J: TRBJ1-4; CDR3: CASSLGQGLIEKLFF; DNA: TGTGCCAGCAGCTTAGGACAGGGACTAATTGAAAAACTGTTTTTT
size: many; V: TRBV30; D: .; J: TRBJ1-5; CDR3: CAWSGGINQPQHF; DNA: TGTGCCTGGAGTGGGGGGATCAATCAGCCCCAGCATTTT
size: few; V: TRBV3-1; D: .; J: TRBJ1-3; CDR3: CASSQRRRGNSGNTIYF; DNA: TGTGCCAGCAGCCAAAGGAGGCGAGGGAACTCTGGAAACACCATATATTTT
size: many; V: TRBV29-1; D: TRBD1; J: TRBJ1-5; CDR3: CSVYTGGDQPQHF; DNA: TGCAGCGTTTATACAGGGGGCGATCAGCCCCAGCATTTT
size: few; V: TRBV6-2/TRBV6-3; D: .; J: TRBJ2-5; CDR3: CASSYLRSHPQETQYF; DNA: TGTGCCAGCAGTTACTTACGGAGTCACCCACAAGAGACCCAGTACTTC
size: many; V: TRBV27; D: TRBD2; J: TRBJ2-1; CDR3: CASSLGNLLANEQFF; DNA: TGTGCCAGCAGTTTGGGGAACTTACTAGCGAACGAGCAGTTCTTC
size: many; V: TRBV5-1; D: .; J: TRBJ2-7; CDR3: CASSGRAYEQYF; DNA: TGCGCCAGCAGCGGGCGGGCCTACGAGCAGTACTTC
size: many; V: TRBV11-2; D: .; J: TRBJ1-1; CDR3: CASSLVLGNTEAFF; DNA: TGTGCCAGCAGCTTAGTCTTAGGGAACACTGAAGCTTTCTTT
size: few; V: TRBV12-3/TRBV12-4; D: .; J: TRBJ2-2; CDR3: CASSLGFANTGELFF; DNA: TGTGCCAGCAGTCTGGGGTTCGCGAACACCGGGGAGCTGTTTTTT
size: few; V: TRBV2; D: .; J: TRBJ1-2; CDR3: CASSERAGGYTF; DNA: TGTGCCAGCAGTGAAAGGGCGGGCGGCTACACCTTC
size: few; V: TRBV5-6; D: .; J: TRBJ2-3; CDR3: CASSLGSGGQYF; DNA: TGTGCCAGCAGCTTGGGGTCCGGGGGGCAGTATTTT
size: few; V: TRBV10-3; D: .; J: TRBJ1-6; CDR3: CAIGDNFWHSPLHF; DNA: TGTGCCATCGGGGACAATTTTTGGCATTCACCCCTCCACTTT
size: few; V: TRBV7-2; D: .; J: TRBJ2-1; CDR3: CASSLPPNEQFF; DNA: TGTGCCAGCAGCTTACCCCCCAATGAGCAGTTCTTC
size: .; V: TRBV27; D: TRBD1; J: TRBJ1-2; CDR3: CASSFLTSGGARDGYTF; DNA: TGTGCCAGCAGCTTCCTAACCTCAGGGGGGGCTCGTGATGGCTACACCTTC
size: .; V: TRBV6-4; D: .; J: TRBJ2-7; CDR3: CASSDSTRGEQYF; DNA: TGTGCCAGCAGTGACTCTACACGAGGCGAGCAGTACTTC
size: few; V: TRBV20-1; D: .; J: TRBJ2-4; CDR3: CSARIRGEAKNIQYF; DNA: TGCAGTGCTAGAATACGGGGCGAGGCCAAAAACATTCAGTACTTC
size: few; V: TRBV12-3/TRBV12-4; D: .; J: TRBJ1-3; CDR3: CASRSGNTIYF; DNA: TGTGCCAGCAGGTCTGGAAACACCATATATTTT
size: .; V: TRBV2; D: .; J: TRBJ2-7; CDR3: CASSPPAWGRGYEQYF; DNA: TGTGCCAGCAGTCCCCCGGCATGGGGTAGAGGCTACGAGCAGTACTTC
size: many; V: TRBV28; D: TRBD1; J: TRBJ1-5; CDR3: CASSTWDRVGQPQHF; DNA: TGTGCCAGCAGTACATGGGACAGGGTAGGTCAGCCCCAGCATTTT
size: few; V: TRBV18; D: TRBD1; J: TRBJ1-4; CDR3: CASSPGQSYATNEKLFF; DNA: TGTGCCAGCTCACCGGGACAGAGTTATGCAACTAATGAAAAACTGTTTTTT
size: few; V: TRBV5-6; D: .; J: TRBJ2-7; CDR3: CASSLRNSRYEQYF; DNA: TGTGCCAGCAGCTTGAGAAACAGTCGCTACGAGCAGTACTTC
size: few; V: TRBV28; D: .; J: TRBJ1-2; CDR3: CASSFPSMGTNYGYTF; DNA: TGTGCCAGCAGTTTCCCCTCCATGGGCACTAACTATGGCTACACCTTC
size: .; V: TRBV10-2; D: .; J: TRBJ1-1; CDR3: CASTFTGTHEAFF; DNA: TGCGCCAGCACCTTCACCGGGACGCATGAAGCTTTCTTT
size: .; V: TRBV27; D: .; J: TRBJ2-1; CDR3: CASRAELWGNEQFF; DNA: TGTGCCAGCAGAGCAGAACTGTGGGGCAATGAGCAGTTCTTC
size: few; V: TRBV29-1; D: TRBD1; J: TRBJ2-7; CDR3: CSARPGTGGIYEQYF; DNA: TGCAGCGCCAGACCCGGGACAGGGGGTATTTACGAGCAGTACTTC
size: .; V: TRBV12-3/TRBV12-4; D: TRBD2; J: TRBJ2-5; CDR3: CASSFGGGLGETQYF; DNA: TGTGCCAGCAGTTTCGGCGGGGGGCTGGGAGAGACCCAGTACTTC
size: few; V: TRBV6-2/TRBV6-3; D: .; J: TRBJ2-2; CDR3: CASSKQGNVGELFF; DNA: TGTGCCAGCAGTAAACAGGGAAACGTTGGGGAGCTGTTTTTT
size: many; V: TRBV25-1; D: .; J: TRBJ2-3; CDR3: CASTRTSDTQYF; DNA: TGTGCCAGCACCAGGACGTCGGATACGCAGTATTTT
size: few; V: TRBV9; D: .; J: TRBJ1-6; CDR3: CASSVEQANSPLHF; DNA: TGTGCCAGCAGCGTAGAGCAGGCTAATTCACCCCTCCACTTT
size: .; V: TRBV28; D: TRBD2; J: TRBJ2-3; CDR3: CASSSALGLAGTDTQYF; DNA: TGTGCCAGCAGTTCGGCCCTGGGACTAGCGGGGACAGATACGCAGTATTTT
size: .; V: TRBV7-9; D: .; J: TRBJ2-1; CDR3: CASSLLSVSGDEQFF; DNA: TGTGCCAGCAGCTTACTGAGTGTCTCCGGGGATGAGCAGTTCTTC
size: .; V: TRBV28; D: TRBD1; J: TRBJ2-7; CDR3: CASSSPRGPQRDEQYF; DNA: TGTGCCAGCAGTTCCCCCAGGGGGCCCCAAAGGGACGAGCAGTACTTC
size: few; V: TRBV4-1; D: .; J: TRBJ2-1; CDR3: CASVLTESSYNEQFF; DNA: TGCGCCAGCGTCCTGACAGAGAGCTCCTACAATGAGCAGTTCTTC
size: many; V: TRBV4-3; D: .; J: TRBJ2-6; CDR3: CASSQDSRGLRSGANVLTF; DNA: TGCGCCAGCAGCCAGGATTCCAGGGGTCTCCGCTCTGGGGCCAACGTCCTGACTTTC
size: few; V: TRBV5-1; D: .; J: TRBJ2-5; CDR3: CASSLEVQEETQYF; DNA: TGCGCCAGCAGCTTGGAAGTGCAGGAAGAGACCCAGTACTTC
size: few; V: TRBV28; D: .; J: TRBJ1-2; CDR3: CATNTGARGYTF; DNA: TGTGCCACAAATACGGGGGCGCGGGGCTACACCTTC
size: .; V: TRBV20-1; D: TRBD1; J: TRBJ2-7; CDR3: CSAGGTGPYEQYF; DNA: TGCAGTGCTGGAGGGACAGGGCCCTACGAGCAGTACTTC
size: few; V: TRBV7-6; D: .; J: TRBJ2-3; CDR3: CASSFPPADTQYF; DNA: TGTGCCAGCAGCTTTCCCCCCGCAGATACGCAGTATTTT
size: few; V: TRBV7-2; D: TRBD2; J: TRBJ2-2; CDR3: CASSKPGLAGTNTGELFF; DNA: TGTGCCAGCAGCAAACCGGGACTAGCGGGGACGAACACCGGGGAGCTGTTTTTT
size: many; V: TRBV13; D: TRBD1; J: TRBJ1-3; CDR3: CASTLNRGSGNTIYF; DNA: TGTGCCAGCACCTTAAACAGGGGATCTGGAAACACCATATATTTT
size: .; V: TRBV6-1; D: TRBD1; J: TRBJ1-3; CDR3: CASNEGWDRVGTIYF; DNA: TGTGCCAGCAATGAAGGATGGGACAGGGTAGGAACCATATATTTT
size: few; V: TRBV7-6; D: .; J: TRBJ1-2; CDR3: CASSPPHMPQGYTF; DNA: TGTGCCAGCAGCCCACCACACATGCCCCAGGGCTACACCTTC